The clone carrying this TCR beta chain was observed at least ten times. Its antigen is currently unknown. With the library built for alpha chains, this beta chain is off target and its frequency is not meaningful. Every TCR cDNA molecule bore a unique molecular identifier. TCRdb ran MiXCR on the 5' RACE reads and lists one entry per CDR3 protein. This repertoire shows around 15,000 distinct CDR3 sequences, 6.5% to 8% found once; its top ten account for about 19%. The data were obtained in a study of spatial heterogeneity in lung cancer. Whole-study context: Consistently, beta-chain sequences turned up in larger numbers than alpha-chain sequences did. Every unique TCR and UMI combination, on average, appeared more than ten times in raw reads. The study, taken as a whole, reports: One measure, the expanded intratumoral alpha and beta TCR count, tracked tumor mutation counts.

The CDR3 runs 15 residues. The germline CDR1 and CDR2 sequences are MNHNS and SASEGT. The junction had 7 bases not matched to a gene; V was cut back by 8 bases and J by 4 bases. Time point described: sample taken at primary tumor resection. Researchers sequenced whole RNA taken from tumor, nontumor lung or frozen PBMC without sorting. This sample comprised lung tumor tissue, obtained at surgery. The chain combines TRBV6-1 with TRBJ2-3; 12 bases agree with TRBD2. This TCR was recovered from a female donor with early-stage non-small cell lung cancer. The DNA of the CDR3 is TGTGCCAGCTGCTCTAGCGGGGGGGCCGCAGATACGCAGTATTTT. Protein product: CASCSSGGAADTQYF.